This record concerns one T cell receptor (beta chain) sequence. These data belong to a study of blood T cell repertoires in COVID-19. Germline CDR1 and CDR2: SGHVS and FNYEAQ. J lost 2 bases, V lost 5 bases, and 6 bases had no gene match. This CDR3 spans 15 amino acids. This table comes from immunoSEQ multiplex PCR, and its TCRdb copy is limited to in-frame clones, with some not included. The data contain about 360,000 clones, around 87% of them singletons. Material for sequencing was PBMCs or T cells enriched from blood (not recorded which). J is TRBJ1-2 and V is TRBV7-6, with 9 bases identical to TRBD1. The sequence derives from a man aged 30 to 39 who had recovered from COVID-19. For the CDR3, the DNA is TGTGCCAGCAGCCCGGGGGGGACAGGGAACTATGGCTACACCTTC. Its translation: CASSPGGTGNYGYTF.